This section outlines one T cell receptor beta chain sequence together with its context. The antigen is undetermined. This sample is drawn from a study of cytomegalovirus exposure and HLA in healthy donors. Study-level results: Among TCR sequences, most were rare, though some public TCRs appeared in many donors.

With 60 Vbeta and 13 Jbeta primers, the PCR was carried out. Method: immunoSEQ multiplex PCR; TCRdb's copy keeps in-frame clones and lacks some. Among 100,000 to 120,000 clones listed, approximately 72% were seen once. This CDR3 comprises 13 residues. V gave up 5 bases and J gave up 3 bases, with 11 bases separating them. Germline-derived CDR1 and CDR2 are WNHNN and SYGVQD (reference sequence). The receptor was derived from a man aged 25-45 years in good health and CMV-seronegative. The sample consisted of PBMCs. The chain employs TRBV10-1 and TRBJ2-7; no clear D gene. In DNA, the CDR3 is TGCGCCAGCAGTCCCAACGGGTACTACGAGCAGTACTTC. Protein: CASSPNGYYEQYF.